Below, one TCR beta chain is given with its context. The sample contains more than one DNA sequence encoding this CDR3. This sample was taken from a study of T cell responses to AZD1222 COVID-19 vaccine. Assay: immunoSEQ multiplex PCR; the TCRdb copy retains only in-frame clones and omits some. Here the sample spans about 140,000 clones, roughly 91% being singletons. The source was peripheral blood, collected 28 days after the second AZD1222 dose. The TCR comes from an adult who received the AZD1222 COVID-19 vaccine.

The CDR3: CASSGTGLYGYTF. The CDR3 bases are TGTGCCAGCAGTGGGACAGGGCTCTATGGCTACACCTTC. V and J are TRBV2 and TRBJ1-2; TRBD1 matches at 8 bases. The CDR3 has 13 residues. From germline, CDR1 is SNHLY and CDR2 FYNNEI. After removal of 4 bases from V and 4 bases from J, the junction contained 2 bases not matched to a gene.